This is a list of T cell receptor beta chains from one sample in a study of patients and donors after allogeneic stem cell transplantation. Via MiXCR, TCRdb re-called the RT-PCR reads, giving one row per CDR3 protein. The repertoire holds around 70,000 distinct CDR3 sequences, less than 30% seen once, with approximately 26% in the top ten. What was sequenced was blood, either unsorted or a sorted T cell fraction (not recorded which). The source of these receptors is a human donor who was either an allogeneic HSCT recipient or a stem cell or donor lymphocyte infusion donor (not recorded which). It is not recorded whose cells these are; they may come from a transplant donor. CDR3s include the opening cysteine and the closing phenylalanine or tryptophan. A D gene is named only where the DNA matches it firmly. Where a row states a size, it is once, few, many or the class of an expanded clone; other rows omit it.

.,TRBD2,TRBJ2-3,TRBV7-2,TGTGCCAGCAGCACCCGGACTAGCGTACGCACAGATACGCAGTATTTT,CASSTRTSVRTDTQYF
medium-sized,.,TRBJ1-4,TRBV7-9,TGTGCCAGCAGCTTACAGACGGATGAAAAACTGTTTTTT,CASSLQTDEKLFF
.,TRBD1,TRBJ2-5,TRBV6-6,TGTGCCAGCAGCCGTGACAGGGTCCAAGAGACCCAGTACTTC,CASSRDRVQETQYF
.,.,TRBJ2-3,TRBV4-3,TGCGCCAGCAGCCAAGAACCCTCCGACCTAGGGATAACAGATACGCAGTATTTT,CASSQEPSDLGITDTQYF
.,TRBD1,TRBJ1-4,TRBV20-1,TGCAGTGCGCCCGACAGGGCCAATGAAAAACTGTTTTTT,CSAPDRANEKLFF
.,.,TRBJ2-5,TRBV7-8,TGTGCCAGCAGCTTAGCGCAGTGGCCGACCCAGTACTTC,CASSLAQWPTQYF
.,.,TRBJ2-7,TRBV12-3/TRBV12-4,TGTGCCAGCAGTTTAGGGATTAACCTCGAGCAGTACTTC,CASSLGINLEQYF
.,TRBD1,TRBJ2-5,TRBV6-5,TGTGCCAGCAGTTACTCCGGGACAGGGTTTCTGGAGACCCAGTACTTC,CASSYSGTGFLETQYF
.,.,TRBJ2-7,TRBV30,TGTGCCTGGAGTAACCCTTGGGAGCAGTACTTC,CAWSNPWEQYF
.,.,TRBJ2-5,TRBV27,TGTGCCAGCAGTTTACGGGGGGCTCGGGAGACCCAGTACTTC,CASSLRGARETQYF
.,TRBD2,TRBJ2-1,TRBV20-1,TGCAGTGCTAGAGATGGTGCTAGCGGGAGTTGGGAGCAGTTCTTC,CSARDGASGSWEQFF
.,TRBD2,TRBJ2-1,TRBV4-3,TGCGCCAGCAGCCAACCAAGCGGGAGTCTTAATGAGCAGTTCTTC,CASSQPSGSLNEQFF
.,.,TRBJ1-1,TRBV5-1,TGCGCCAGCAGCTTGAGGGCGAACACTGAAGCTTTCTTT,CASSLRANTEAFF
many,.,TRBJ2-3,TRBV12-3/TRBV12-4,TGTGCCAGCAGTCCCCAGAACGGGCCAGATACGCAGTATTTT,CASSPQNGPDTQYF
.,.,TRBJ2-5,TRBV7-9,TGTGCCAGCAGACAAGAGACCCAGTACTTC,CASRQETQYF
.,.,TRBJ2-1,TRBV5-1,TGCGCCAGCAGCTTGGTGTCAGGTAGTGTTTCCTACAATGAGCAGTTCTTC,CASSLVSGSVSYNEQFF
.,TRBD2,TRBJ2-1,TRBV29-1,TGCAGCGTCCCCGGGACTAACGTCTACAATGAGCAGTTCTTC,CSVPGTNVYNEQFF
.,.,TRBJ2-6,TRBV29-1,TGCAGCGTGAGACTTTCGAGGGAGGCTGGGGCCAACGTCCTGACTTTC,CSVRLSREAGANVLTF
.,TRBD1,TRBJ1-4,TRBV5-5,TGTGCCAGCAGCTTGGGGGACAGCCATAATGAAAAACTGTTTTTT,CASSLGDSHNEKLFF
.,.,TRBJ2-7,TRBV6-6,TGTGCCAGCAGTTACCACGCTGGAATTCACTACGAGCAGTACTTC,CASSYHAGIHYEQYF
few,.,TRBJ1-1,TRBV2,TGTGCCAGCAGTGAAGGGTATAGGGGCGGTGCTTTCTTT,CASSEGYRGGAFF
.,.,TRBJ1-4,TRBV12-3/TRBV12-4,TGTGCCAGCAGTTTAGCGGGGAATGAAAAACTGTTTTTT,CASSLAGNEKLFF
.,.,TRBJ1-2,TRBV7-9,TGTGCCAGCAGCACAGGGCGTCTATCTCCTTTCTATGGCTACACCTTC,CASSTGRLSPFYGYTF
.,.,TRBJ2-7,TRBV20-1,TGCAGTGCTACCGAACTGGTCGAGCAGTACTTC,CSATELVEQYF
.,.,TRBJ2-3,TRBV15,TGTGCCACCAGCAGAGATTGGTCGGAGGCTACGCAGTATTTT,CATSRDWSEATQYF
many,.,TRBJ1-2,TRBV5-1,TGCGCCAGCAGCTTGGGCGGCTTTGCATCTGGCTACACCTTC,CASSLGGFASGYTF
few,.,TRBJ1-1,TRBV4-1,TGCGCCAGCAGCCAAGAGCTAGGGTACACTGAAGCTTTCTTT,CASSQELGYTEAFF
once,.,TRBJ2-3,TRBV29-1,TGCAGCGTCGGGGGCCAGTCAGATACGCAGTATTTT,CSVGGQSDTQYF
.,.,TRBJ1-1,TRBV20-1,TGCAGTGCTCCTAACCCCGGCCAGGCGAACACTGAAGCTTTCTTT,CSAPNPGQANTEAFF
.,.,TRBJ2-3,TRBV20-1,TGCAGTTCCTCTGAGGGTGATAGCACAGATACGCAGTATTTT,CSSSEGDSTDTQYF
few,.,TRBJ1-2,TRBV7-2,TGTGCCAGCAGCACCACAGGGTTGTTGTTTGGTGGCTACACCTTC,CASSTTGLLFGGYTF
.,TRBD1,TRBJ2-3,TRBV29-1,TGCAGCGTTGAGCAGGGGGCTTCCACAGATACGCAGTATTTT,CSVEQGASTDTQYF
.,TRBD1,TRBJ2-7,TRBV5-1,TGCGCCAGCAGCCAGGAAGGGACAGGCCCTACCTACGAGCAGTACTTC,CASSQEGTGPTYEQYF
many,.,TRBJ1-1,TRBV5-4,TGTGCCAGCAGCTTGGATTATGAGGGAGGGTACTCTGAAGCTTTCTTT,CASSLDYEGGYSEAFF
few,TRBD1,TRBJ1-3,TRBV9,TGTGCCAGCAGCGTAAACCCGGGACAGGAGAACACCATATATTTT,CASSVNPGQENTIYF
.,.,TRBJ1-1,TRBV20-1,TGCAGTGCTAAGTCGTCGGGAGCTAACACTGAAGCTTTCTTT,CSAKSSGANTEAFF
.,TRBD2,TRBJ2-7,TRBV28,TGTGCCAGCAGCTATTCGACTTGGGCCTTAGCGGGGCCCAGCTCCTACGAGCAGTACTTC,CASSYSTWALAGPSSYEQYF
.,.,TRBJ2-2,TRBV2,TGTGCCAGTCGCGGTATTAAAGAGGGAACCGGGGAGCTGTTTTTT,CASRGIKEGTGELFF
few,.,TRBJ2-5,TRBV10-3,TGTGCCATCAGTGAGTTGGGTACTACCGGGACCCAGTACTTC,CAISELGTTGTQYF
few,.,TRBJ2-7,TRBV28,TGTGCCAGCAGTTTACGTGGGCCATTCAGCTCCTACGAGCAGTACTTC,CASSLRGPFSSYEQYF
.,.,TRBJ1-4,TRBV4-1,TGCGCCAGCAGCCCGAGGGATGCTTCAACTAATGAAAAACTGTTTTTT,CASSPRDASTNEKLFF
.,.,TRBJ1-4,TRBV14,TGTGCCAGCAGCCGAACACGAGAGGAGCTTGCAACTAATGAAAAACTGTTTTTT,CASSRTREELATNEKLFF
.,TRBD1,TRBJ1-6,TRBV13,TGTGCCAGCAGCCTACAGGGGCTCTCACCCCTCCACTTT,CASSLQGLSPLHF
.,.,TRBJ1-3,TRBV6-6,TGTGCCAGCAGTTCCCCTGGAAACACCATATATTTT,CASSSPGNTIYF
few,.,TRBJ1-4,TRBV27,TGTGCCAGCAGTTTATACGTAAGGGGTAGTATGAATGAAAAACTGTTTTTT,CASSLYVRGSMNEKLFF
.,.,TRBJ2-1,TRBV10-3,TGTGCCATCGGGGGGCAACTAGGTTACAATGAGCAGTTCTTC,CAIGGQLGYNEQFF
.,TRBD2,TRBJ2-5,TRBV4-1,TGCGCCAGCAGCCAAGTTCTAGCGGGGGGACATGAGACCCAGTACTTC,CASSQVLAGGHETQYF
.,.,TRBJ2-5,TRBV4-1,TGCGCCAGCAGCCAAGGCCAGGTACAAGAGACCCAGTACTTC,CASSQGQVQETQYF
.,.,TRBJ2-1,TRBV10-3,TGTGCCATATTGGACGGCAATGAGCAGTTCTTC,CAILDGNEQFF
.,TRBD1,TRBJ2-3,TRBV5-1,TGCGCCAGCAGCGAACCGGGACAGATTAGCACAGATACGCAGTATTTT,CASSEPGQISTDTQYF
few,TRBD1,TRBJ1-1,TRBV2,TGTGCCACAATTCGGGACAGACCTAACACTGAAGCTTTCTTT,CATIRDRPNTEAFF